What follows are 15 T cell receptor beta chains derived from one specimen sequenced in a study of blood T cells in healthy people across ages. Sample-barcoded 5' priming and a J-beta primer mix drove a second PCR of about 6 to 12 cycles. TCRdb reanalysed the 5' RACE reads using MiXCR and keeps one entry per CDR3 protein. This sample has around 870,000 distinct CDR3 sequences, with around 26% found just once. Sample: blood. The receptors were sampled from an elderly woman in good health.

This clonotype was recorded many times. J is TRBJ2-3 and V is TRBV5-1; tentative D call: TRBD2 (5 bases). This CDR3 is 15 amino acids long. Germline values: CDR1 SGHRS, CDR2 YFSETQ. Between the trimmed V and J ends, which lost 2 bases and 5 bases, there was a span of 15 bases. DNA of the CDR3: TGCGCCAGCAGCTTCAAATCGGACCGGGGAGATACGCAGTATTTT. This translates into CASSFKSDRGDTQYF.

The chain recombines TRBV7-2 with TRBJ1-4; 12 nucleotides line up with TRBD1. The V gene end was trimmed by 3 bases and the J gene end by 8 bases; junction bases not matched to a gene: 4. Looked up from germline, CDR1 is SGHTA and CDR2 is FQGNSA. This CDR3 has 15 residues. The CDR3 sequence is CASSLGTGGLEKLFF. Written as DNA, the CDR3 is TGTGCCAGCAGCTTGGGGACAGGGGGCCTGGAAAAACTGTTTTTT.

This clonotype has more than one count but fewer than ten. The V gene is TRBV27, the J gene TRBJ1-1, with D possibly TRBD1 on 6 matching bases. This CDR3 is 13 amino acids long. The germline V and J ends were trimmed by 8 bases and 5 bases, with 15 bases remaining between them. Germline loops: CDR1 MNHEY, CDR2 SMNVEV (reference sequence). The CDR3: CASSKSRGTEAFF. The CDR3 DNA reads TGTGCCAGCTCAAAATCCAGGGGTACTGAAGCTTTCTTT.

The CDR3 spells CASSLVRGATGELFF. The CDR3 DNA sequence: TGTGCCAGCAGCTTAGTACGCGGAGCCACCGGGGAGCTGTTTTTT. V gene TRBV7-2 combines with J gene TRBJ2-2; no clear D. CDR3 length: 15 residues. V was pared by 1 base and J by 4 bases, with 10 bases between. The V gene's germline CDR1 is SGHTA and CDR2 FQGNSA.

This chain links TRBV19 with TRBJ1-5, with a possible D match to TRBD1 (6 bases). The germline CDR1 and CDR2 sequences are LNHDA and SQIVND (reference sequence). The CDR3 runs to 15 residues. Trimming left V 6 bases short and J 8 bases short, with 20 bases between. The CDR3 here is CASRALLGRGEPQHF. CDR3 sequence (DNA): TGTGCCAGTAGAGCCCTTTTGGGCAGGGGTGAGCCCCAGCATTTT.

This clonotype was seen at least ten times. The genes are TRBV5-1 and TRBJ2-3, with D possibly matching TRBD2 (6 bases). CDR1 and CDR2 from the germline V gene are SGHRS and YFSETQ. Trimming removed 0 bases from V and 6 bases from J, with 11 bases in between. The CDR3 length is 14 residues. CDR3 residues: CASSLVVAVDTQYF. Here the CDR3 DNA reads TGCGCCAGCAGCTTGGTGGTAGCGGTGGATACGCAGTATTTT.

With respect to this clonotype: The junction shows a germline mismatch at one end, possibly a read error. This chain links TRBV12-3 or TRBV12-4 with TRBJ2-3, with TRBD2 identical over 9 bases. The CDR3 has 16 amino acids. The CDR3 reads CASSLHGGGGTDAQYF. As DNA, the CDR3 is TGTGCCAGCAGCCTCCATGGCGGGGGGGGAACAGATGCGCAGTATTTT.

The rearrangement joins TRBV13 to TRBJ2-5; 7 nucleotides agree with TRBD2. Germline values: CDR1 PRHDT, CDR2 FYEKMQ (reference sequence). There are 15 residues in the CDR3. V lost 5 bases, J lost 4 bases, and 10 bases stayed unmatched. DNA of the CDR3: TGTGCCAGCAGCCCGTTGGGGGGGTTGCGAGAGACCCAGTACTTC. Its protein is CASSPLGGLRETQYF.

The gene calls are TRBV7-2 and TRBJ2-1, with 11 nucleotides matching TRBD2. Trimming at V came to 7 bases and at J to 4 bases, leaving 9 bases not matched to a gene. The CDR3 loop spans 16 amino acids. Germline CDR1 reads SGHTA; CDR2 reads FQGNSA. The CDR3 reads CASNTWTSGLYNEQFF. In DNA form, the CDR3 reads TGTGCCAGCAACACCTGGACTAGCGGGCTATACAATGAGCAGTTCTTC.

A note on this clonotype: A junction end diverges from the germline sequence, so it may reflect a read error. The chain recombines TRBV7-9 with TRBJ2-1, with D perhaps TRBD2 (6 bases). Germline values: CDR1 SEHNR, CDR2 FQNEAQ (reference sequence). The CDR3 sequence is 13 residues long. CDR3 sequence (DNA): TGTGCCAGCAGCTTAGCGGGGGGTAATGAGCAGGTCTTC. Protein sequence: CASSLAGGNEQVF.

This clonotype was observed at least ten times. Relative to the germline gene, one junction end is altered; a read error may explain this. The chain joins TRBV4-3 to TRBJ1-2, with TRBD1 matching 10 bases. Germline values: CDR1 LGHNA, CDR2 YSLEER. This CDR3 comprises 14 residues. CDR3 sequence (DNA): TGTGCCAGCAGCCAAGGACAGGGGGGCTATGGCTACACCTTC. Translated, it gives CASSQGQGGYGYTF.

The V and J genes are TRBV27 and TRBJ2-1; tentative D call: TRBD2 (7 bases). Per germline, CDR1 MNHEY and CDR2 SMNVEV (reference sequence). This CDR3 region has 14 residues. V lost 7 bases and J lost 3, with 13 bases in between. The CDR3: CASTRGAYYNEQFF. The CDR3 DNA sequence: TGTGCCAGCACCCGGGGGGCTTACTACAATGAGCAGTTCTTC.

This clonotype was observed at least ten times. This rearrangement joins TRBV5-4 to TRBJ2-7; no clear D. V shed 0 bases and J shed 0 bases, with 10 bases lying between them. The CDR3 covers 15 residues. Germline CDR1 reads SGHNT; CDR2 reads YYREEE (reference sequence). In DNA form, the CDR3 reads TGTGCCAGCAGCTTGGAGGCAGGACCCTCCTACGAGCAGTACTTC. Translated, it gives CASSLEAGPSYEQYF.

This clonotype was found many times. Here the CDR3 reads CASSLLTSGGAGNEQFF. The CDR3 DNA reads TGTGCCAGCAGCTTATTGACTAGCGGGGGGGCCGGGAATGAGCAGTTCTTC. The rearrangement uses TRBV7-2 and TRBJ2-1, with 14 nucleotides matching TRBD2. Trimming took 2 bases from V and 7 from J; bases not matched to a gene: 7. The CDR3 consists of 17 residues. Germline-derived CDR1 and CDR2 are SGHTA and FQGNSA.

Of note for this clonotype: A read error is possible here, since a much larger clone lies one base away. As DNA, the CDR3 is TGTGCCAGCACCCTCAGGGAAGCTGAGGCCAACGTCCTGACTTTC. The encoded protein is CASTLREAEANVLTF. The V gene is TRBV6-2 or TRBV6-3, the J gene TRBJ2-6, with D perhaps matching TRBD1 (5 bases). Germline CDR1 MNHEY, CDR2 SVGEGT. The CDR3 has 15 amino acids. V was trimmed by 7 bases and J by 6 bases, leaving 16 bases between them.